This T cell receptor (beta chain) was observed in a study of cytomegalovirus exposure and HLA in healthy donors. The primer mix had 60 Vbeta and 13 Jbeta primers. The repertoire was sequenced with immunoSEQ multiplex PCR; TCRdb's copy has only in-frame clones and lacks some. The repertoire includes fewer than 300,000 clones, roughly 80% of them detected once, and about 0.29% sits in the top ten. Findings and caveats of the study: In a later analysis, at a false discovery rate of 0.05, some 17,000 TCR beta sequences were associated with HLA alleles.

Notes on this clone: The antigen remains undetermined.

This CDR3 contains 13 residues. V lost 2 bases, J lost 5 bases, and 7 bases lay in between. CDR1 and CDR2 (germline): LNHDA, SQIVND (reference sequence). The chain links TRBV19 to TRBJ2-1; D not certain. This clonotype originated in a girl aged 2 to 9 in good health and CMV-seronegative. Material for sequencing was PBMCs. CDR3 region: CASSIISDNEQFF. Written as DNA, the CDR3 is TGTGCCAGTAGTATAATTAGTGACAATGAGCAGTTCTTC.